Below, 24 T cell receptor beta chains from the same sample are listed, as sequenced in a study of shared clonotypes between healthy human individuals. Clones were read by immunoSEQ multiplex PCR, and TCRdb kept only the in-frame ones, dropping some. The table includes 560,000 or so clones, 96% detected once. CD45RO-negative cells were positively selected for CCR7, leaving out terminally differentiated effector memory CD45RA+ cells. The specimen was naive CD8+ T cells sorted from blood. These receptors originate from a woman aged 25 to 39 in good health.

This chain joins TRBV21-1 and TRBJ2-7; TRBD2, as called in the table, went unchecked against the DNA. TRBV21-1 is a pseudogene segment. The CDR3 is made up of 20 amino acids. The CDR3 bases are TGTGCCAGCAGCGCCCGTAACGGGTTCGAAGCGGGAGGGCCGGACCCCGAGCAGTACTTC. This translates into CASSARNGFEAGGPDPEQYF.

CDR3 DNA: TGTGCCTGGAGTGCGGACAGGTTAACCTACGAGCAGTACTTC. As protein: CAWSADRLTYEQYF. The chain recombines TRBV30 with TRBJ2-7; 7 nucleotides agree with TRBD1. This CDR3 is 14 amino acids long. Germline V gene data show CDR1 as GTSNPN and CDR2 as SVGIG (reference sequence). V dropped 1 base and J dropped 2; count of bases not matched to a gene: 5.

The chain joins TRBV5-1 to TRBJ2-1; maybe TRBD2 (5 bases). The CDR3 extends over 14 amino acids. In germline, CDR1 is SGHRS, CDR2 YFSETQ. Trimming removed 2 bases at V and 1 base at J, with 7 bases between. CDR3 loop: CASSFGGSYNEQFF. Written as DNA, the CDR3 is TGCGCCAGCAGCTTCGGCGGGTCCTACAATGAGCAGTTCTTC.

The CDR3 protein is CASSQGDRTSYNEQFF. The CDR3 DNA is TGCGCCAGCAGCCAAGGAGACAGGACCTCCTACAATGAGCAGTTCTTC. The chain carries TRBV4-1 and TRBJ2-1, with a possible D match to TRBD1 (6 bases). The V end lost 1 base, the J end lost 0 bases, and 10 bases lay between the germline ends. Germline lookup yields CDR1 MGHRA and CDR2 YSYEKL. This CDR3 spans 16 amino acids.

This chain joins TRBV4-1 and TRBJ2-7; 11 bases fit TRBD2. V shed 1 base and J 3 bases; nucleotides not matched to a gene: 5. CDR1 is MGHRA and CDR2 is YSYEKL in the germline V gene. The CDR3 runs to 16 residues. The CDR3 DNA reads TGCGCCAGCAGCCAAGGGGGCCTAGCGGGAGGCTACGAGCAGTACTTC. It is translated as CASSQGGLAGGYEQYF.

This clone was counted a single time. The chain combines TRBV5-6 with TRBJ2-3, with D perhaps assigned TRBD1 or TRBD2 (5 bases each). Germline assignment: CDR1 SGHDT and CDR2 YYEEEE. V lost 4 bases to trimming and J lost 9 bases, with 12 bases between them. CDR3 size: 12 residues. The CDR3: CASSVGTDTQYF. CDR3 bases: TGTGCCAGCAGCGTCGGGACCGACACGCAGTATTTT.

The rearrangement links TRBV28 to TRBJ2-5, with 7 bases matching TRBD1. The J segment lost 2 bases and the V segment lost 6 bases, leaving 12 bases of the junction unmatched. Germline V lookup: CDR1 MDHEN, CDR2 SYDVKM. The CDR3 has 16 residues. CDR3 DNA sequence: TGTGCCAGCAGCCTATTGGGAGACAGGGATCAAGAGACCCAGTACTTC. Protein product: CASSLLGDRDQETQYF.

V gene TRBV19 combines with J gene TRBJ2-5, with 10 nucleotides matching TRBD2. The germline V gene has CDR1 LNHDA and CDR2 SQIVND (reference sequence). This CDR3 is built from 15 residues. V was clipped by 4 bases and J by 5 bases; unmatched bases: 7. CDR3 sequence: CASSTALAGVETQYF. In DNA, the CDR3 is TGTGCCAGTAGTACCGCCCTAGCGGGAGTGGAGACCCAGTACTTC.

The chain combines TRBV13 with TRBJ1-2, with 7 bases matching TRBD1. This CDR3 contains 14 residues. CDR1 is PRHDT and CDR2 is FYEKMQ in the germline V gene (reference sequence). J lost 1 base, V lost 5 bases, and 4 bases had no gene match. The CDR3 is CASSATGLNYGYTF. The CDR3 DNA is TGTGCCAGCAGCGCGACAGGGCTTAACTATGGCTACACCTTC.

This sequence joins TRBV28 and TRBJ1-2, with D uncertain. V gave up 0 bases and J gave up 5 bases, with 4 bases separating them. Germline V lookup: CDR1 MDHEN, CDR2 SYDVKM. CDR3 length: 12 residues. The CDR3 protein is CASSLWAYGYTF. The CDR3 DNA reads as TGTGCCAGCAGTTTATGGGCGTATGGCTACACCTTC.

The chain joins TRBV4-1 to TRBJ1-2; a weak D match, TRBD1 (5 bases). The germline V gene encodes CDR1 MGHRA and CDR2 YSYEKL. V gave up 3 bases and J gave up 6 bases, with 14 bases separating them. The CDR3 has 14 amino acids. CDR3 amino acids: CASSQAITGNGYTF. Written as DNA, the CDR3 is TGCGCCAGCAGCCAGGCGATAACAGGAAATGGCTACACCTTC.

V is TRBV13 and J is TRBJ2-3; no reliable D call. The CDR3 spans 13 residues. Germline CDR1 is PRHDT and CDR2 is FYEKMQ (reference sequence). The V end was cut by 3 bases, the J end by 1 base, with 5 bases between. The chain's CDR3 is CASSFGGTDTQYF. In DNA, the CDR3 is TGTGCCAGCAGCTTTGGCGGCACAGATACGCAGTATTTT.

The V call is TRBV7-8, the J call TRBJ2-7; D might be TRBD1 (5 bases). Germline assignment: CDR1 SGHVS and CDR2 FQNEAQ. The CDR3 length is 14 residues. V lost 4 bases and J 2 bases, leaving 12 bases between the germline ends. For the CDR3, the DNA is TGTGCCAGCAGCTCGAGGCGGACACCCTACGAGCAGTACTTC. Its protein is CASSSRRTPYEQYF.

This clone was seen only once. V gene TRBV6-6 combines with J gene TRBJ2-7, with a weak D call TRBD1 (6 bases). The CDR3 totals 16 residues. The V end lost 3 bases, the J end lost 2 bases, and 17 bases lay between the germline ends. Germline-derived CDR1 and CDR2 are MNHNY and SVGAGI (reference sequence). Here the CDR3 reads CASSYPRDNHPYEQYF. Here the CDR3 DNA reads TGTGCCAGCAGTTATCCCCGGGACAACCATCCCTACGAGCAGTACTTC.

The CDR3 region has the DNA TGCAGCACCCGAGGGGGGCGCGTAGATACGCAGTATTTT. Its protein product is CSTRGGRVDTQYF. The rearrangement uses TRBV29-1 and TRBJ2-3, with D perhaps matching TRBD1 or TRBD2 (6 bases each). The germline V gene has CDR1 SQVTM and CDR2 ANQGSEA. The CDR3 has 13 amino acids. The V and J ends lost 8 bases and 5 bases respectively, with 17 bases between them.

This chain connects TRBV2 to TRBJ1-5; 7 nucleotides match TRBD1. CDR1 is SNHLY and CDR2 is FYNNEI in the germline V gene. The J segment lost 3 bases and the V segment lost 6 bases, leaving 2 bases of the junction unmatched. This CDR3 is built from 13 residues. The CDR3, as DNA: TGTGCCAGCAGACAGGGGTTCAATCAGCCCCAGCATTTT. It is translated as CASRQGFNQPQHF.

The V gene is TRBV2, the J gene TRBJ1-5, with 7 bases matching TRBD1. The CDR3 loop spans 15 amino acids. With V trimmed by 8 bases and J by 6 bases, 13 bases remained unmatched. From germline, CDR1 is SNHLY and CDR2 FYNNEI. The CDR3 reads CASLKEGAGGQPQHF. DNA for the CDR3: TGTGCCAGCCTAAAGGAGGGGGCCGGGGGTCAGCCCCAGCATTTT.

The chain links TRBV30 to TRBJ1-1, with unresolved D. The CDR3 runs to 9 residues. The germline V gene has CDR1 GTSNPN and CDR2 SVGIG (reference sequence). Trimming took off 5 bases at V and 9 bases at J, with 7 bases between the two ends. The CDR3 DNA reads TGTGCCTGGGGTGAGAAAGCTTTCTTT. Translating it yields CAWGEKAFF.

This chain connects TRBV6-1 to TRBJ2-7; D uncertain. The CDR3 runs to 13 residues. CDR1 and CDR2 from the germline V gene are MNHNS and SASEGT. The V end lost 6 bases, the J end lost 3 bases, and 12 bases lay between the germline ends. The CDR3 is CASSLAADYEQYF. The DNA for the CDR3 is TGTGCCAGCAGCCTCGCGGCCGACTACGAGCAGTACTTC.

This clone was counted a single time. The chain is built from TRBV4-1 and TRBJ2-5, with D unresolved. The CDR3 sequence is 15 residues long. The V gene lost 4 bases and the J gene lost 5 bases, with 17 bases spanning the gap. Germline V gives CDR1 MGHRA, CDR2 YSYEKL. Here the CDR3 reads CASSPLEGARETQYF. CDR3 DNA sequence: TGCGCCAGCAGCCCCCTGGAAGGAGCCCGGGAGACCCAGTACTTC.

The rearrangement links TRBV13 to TRBJ1-5; TRBD1 aligns across 7 bases. There are 14 residues in the CDR3. After removal of 3 bases from V and 3 bases from J, the junction contained 2 bases not matched to a gene. Germline lookup yields CDR1 PRHDT and CDR2 FYEKMQ (reference sequence). CDR3 residues: CASSFGQVNQPQHF. For the CDR3, the DNA is TGTGCCAGCAGCTTCGGACAGGTCAATCAGCCCCAGCATTTT.

V is TRBV28 and J is TRBJ1-1; 7 nucleotides match TRBD1. V trimming: 3 bases; J trimming: 6 bases; junction bases outside the gene matches: 4. The CDR3 is 13 residues long. Germline loops: CDR1 MDHEN, CDR2 SYDVKM. CDR3 in DNA: TGTGCCAGCAGTTTCTCTGGACAGGCTGAAGCTTTCTTT. This encodes CASSFSGQAEAFF.

The V call is TRBV6-5, the J call TRBJ1-2, with D maybe TRBD1 (5 bases). Trimming shortened V by 3 bases and J by 4 bases, and 15 bases separated the two germline ends. The CDR3 loop spans 15 amino acids. Germline CDR1 MNHEY, CDR2 SVGAGI. The CDR3 here is CASSYTVDNPYGYTF. The CDR3 nucleotides are TGTGCCAGCAGTTATACGGTGGACAATCCCTATGGCTACACCTTC.

The chain couples TRBV19 to TRBJ1-5; D is perhaps TRBD1 (5 bases). Germline V lookup: CDR1 LNHDA, CDR2 SQIVND (reference sequence). V was cut by 7 bases and J by 2 bases, with 12 bases left in between. The CDR3 sequence is 14 residues long. The CDR3 reads CASKAGLGNQPQHF. The CDR3 DNA reads as TGTGCCAGTAAGGCAGGGTTGGGCAATCAGCCCCAGCATTTT.